By its share, the clone carrying this T cell receptor beta chain is medium-sized. This record comes from a study of tissue T cells after allogeneic stem cell transplantation. TCRbeta CDR3 was sequenced at survey depth with template counts. TCRdb's copy holds only in-frame clones and misses some; the assay was immunoSEQ multiplex PCR. The repertoire includes 5,500 to 8,500 clones, roughly 60% of them detected once, and 20% to 25% sits in the top ten. V gave up 2 bases and J gave up 7 bases, with 11 bases separating them. This CDR3 spans 13 amino acids. Germline loops: CDR1 KGHSH, CDR2 LQKENI. The receptor comes from a female donor over 55 with lung cancer. The rearrangement links TRBV18 to TRBJ1-2; D is uncertain. The input for sequencing was duodenum tissue, taken at autopsy. The CDR3, as DNA: TGTGCCAGCTCACCAAGGTCAGCATCTGGCTACACCTTC. Translating gives CASSPRSASGYTF.